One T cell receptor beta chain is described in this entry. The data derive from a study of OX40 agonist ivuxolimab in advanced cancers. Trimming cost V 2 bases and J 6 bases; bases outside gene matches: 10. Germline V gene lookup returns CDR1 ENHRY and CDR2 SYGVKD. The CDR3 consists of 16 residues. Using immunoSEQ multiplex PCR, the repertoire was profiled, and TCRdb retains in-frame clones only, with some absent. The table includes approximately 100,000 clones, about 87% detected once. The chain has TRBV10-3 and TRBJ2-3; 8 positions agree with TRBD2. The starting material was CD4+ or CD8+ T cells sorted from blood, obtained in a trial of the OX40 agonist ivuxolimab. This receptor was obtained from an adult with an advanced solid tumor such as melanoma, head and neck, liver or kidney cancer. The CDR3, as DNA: TGTGCCATCAGTGAGAAGCGGGGGACCGGCGGGGATACGCAGTATTTT. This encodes CAISEKRGTGGDTQYF.